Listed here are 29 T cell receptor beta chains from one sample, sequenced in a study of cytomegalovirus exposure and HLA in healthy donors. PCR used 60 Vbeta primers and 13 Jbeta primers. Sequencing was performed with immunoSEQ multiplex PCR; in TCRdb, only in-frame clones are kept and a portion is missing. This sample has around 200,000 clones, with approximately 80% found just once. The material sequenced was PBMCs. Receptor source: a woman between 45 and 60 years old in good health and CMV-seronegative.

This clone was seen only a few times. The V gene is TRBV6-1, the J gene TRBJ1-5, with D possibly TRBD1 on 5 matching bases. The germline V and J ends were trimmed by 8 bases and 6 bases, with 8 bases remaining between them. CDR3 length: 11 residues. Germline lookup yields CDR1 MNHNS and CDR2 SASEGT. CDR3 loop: CASRRGQPQHF. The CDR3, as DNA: TGTGCCAGCCGGAGGGGTCAGCCCCAGCATTTT.

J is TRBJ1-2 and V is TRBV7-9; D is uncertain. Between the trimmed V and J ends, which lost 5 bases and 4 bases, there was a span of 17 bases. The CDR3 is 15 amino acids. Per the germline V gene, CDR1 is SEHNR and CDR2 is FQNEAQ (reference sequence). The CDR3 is CASSPKRESTYGYTF. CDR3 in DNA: TGTGCCAGCAGCCCGAAGAGGGAAAGCACCTATGGCTACACCTTC.

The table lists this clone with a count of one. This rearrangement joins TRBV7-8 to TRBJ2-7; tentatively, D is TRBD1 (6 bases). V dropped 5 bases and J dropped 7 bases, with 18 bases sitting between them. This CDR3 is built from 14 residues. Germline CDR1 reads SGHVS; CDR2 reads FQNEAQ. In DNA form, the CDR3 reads TGTGCCAGCAGCCGACCGGCAGGGGCTGGGGAGCAGTACTTC. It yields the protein CASSRPAGAGEQYF.

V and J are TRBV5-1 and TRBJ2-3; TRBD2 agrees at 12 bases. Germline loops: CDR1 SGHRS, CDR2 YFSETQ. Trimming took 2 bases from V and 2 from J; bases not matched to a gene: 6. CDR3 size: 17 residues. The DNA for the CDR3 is TGCGCCAGCAGCTTTGGGCTAGCGGGAGGGATCACAGATACGCAGTATTTT. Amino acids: CASSFGLAGGITDTQYF.

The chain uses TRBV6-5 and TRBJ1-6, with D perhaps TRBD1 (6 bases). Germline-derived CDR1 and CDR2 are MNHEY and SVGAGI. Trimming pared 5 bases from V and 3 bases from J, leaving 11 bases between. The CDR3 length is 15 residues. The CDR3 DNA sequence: TGTGCCAGCAGTAGAGGACAGAACTATAATTCACCCCTCCACTTT. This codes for CASSRGQNYNSPLHF.

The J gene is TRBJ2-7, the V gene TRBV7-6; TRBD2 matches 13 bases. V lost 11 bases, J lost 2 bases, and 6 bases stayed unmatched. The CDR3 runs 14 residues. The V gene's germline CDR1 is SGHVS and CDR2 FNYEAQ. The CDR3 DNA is TGTGCCGTAGGACTAGCGGGGGTCCCCTACGAGCAGTACTTC. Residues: CAVGLAGVPYEQYF.

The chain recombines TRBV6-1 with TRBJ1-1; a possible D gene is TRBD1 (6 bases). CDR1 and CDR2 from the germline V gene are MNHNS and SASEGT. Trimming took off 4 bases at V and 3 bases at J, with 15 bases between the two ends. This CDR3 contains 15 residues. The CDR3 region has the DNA TGTGCCAGCAGTGTGGGAGGGGGAGGGGACACTGAAGCTTTCTTT. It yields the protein CASSVGGGGDTEAFF.

This CDR3 is CASSPIPVTEAFF. Here the CDR3 DNA reads TGTGCCAGCAGTCCCATTCCAGTCACTGAAGCTTTCTTT. The chain couples TRBV28 to TRBJ1-1, with D uncertain. The germline CDR1 and CDR2 sequences are MDHEN and SYDVKM. The CDR3 length is 13 residues. V was cut by 5 bases and J by 4 bases, with 11 bases left in between.

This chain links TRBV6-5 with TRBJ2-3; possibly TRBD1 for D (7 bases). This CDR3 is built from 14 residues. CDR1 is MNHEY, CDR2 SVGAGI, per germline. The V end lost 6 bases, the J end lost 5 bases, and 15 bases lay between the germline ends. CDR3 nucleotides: TGTGCCAGCAGGCCCAGGGGGGCTGGAGATACGCAGTATTTT. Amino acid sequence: CASRPRGAGDTQYF.

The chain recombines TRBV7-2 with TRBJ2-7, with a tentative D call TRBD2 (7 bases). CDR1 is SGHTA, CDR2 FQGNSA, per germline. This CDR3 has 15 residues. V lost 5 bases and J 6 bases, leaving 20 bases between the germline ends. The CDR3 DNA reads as TGTGCCAGCAGCCCAGAGGGGGGGCGCATTGGCGAGCAGTACTTC. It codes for CASSPEGGRIGEQYF.

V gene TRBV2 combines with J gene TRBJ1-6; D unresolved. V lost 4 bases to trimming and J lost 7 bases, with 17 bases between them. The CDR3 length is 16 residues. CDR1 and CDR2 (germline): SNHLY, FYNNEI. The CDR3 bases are TGTGCCAGCAGTGTTTTAGGAGGCAACGAGAATTCACCCCTCCACTTT. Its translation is CASSVLGGNENSPLHF.

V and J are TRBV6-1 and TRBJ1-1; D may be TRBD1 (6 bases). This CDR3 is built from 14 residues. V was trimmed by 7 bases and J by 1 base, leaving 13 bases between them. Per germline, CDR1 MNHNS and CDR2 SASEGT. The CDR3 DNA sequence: TGTGCCAGCACTACCCGGGGGGCGAACACTGAAGCTTTCTTT. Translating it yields CASTTRGANTEAFF.

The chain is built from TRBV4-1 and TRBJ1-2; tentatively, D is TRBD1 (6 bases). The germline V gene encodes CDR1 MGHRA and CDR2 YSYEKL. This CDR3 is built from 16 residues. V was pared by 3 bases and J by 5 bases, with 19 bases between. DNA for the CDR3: TGCGCCAGCAGCCAGAGGGACACTACCCGGCAGTATGGCTACACCTTC. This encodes CASSQRDTTRQYGYTF.

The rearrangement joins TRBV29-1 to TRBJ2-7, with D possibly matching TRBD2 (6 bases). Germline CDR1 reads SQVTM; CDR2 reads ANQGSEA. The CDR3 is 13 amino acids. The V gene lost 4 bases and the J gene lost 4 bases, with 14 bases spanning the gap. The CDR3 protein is CSVARGLTYEQYF. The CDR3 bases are TGCAGCGTTGCTAGGGGACTGACTTACGAGCAGTACTTC.

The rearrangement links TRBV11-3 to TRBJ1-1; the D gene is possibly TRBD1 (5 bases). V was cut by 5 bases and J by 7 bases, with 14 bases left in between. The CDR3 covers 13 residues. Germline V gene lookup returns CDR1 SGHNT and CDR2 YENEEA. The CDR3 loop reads CASSRDSTLEAFF. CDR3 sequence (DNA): TGTGCCAGCAGCCGAGACAGCACCCTTGAAGCTTTCTTT.

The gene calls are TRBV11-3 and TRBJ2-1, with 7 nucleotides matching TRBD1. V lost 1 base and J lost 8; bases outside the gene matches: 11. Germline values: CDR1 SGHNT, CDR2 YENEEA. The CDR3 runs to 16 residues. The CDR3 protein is CASSLGKGAKFDEQFF. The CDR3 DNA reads TGTGCCAGCAGCTTAGGAAAGGGGGCGAAATTCGATGAGCAGTTCTTC.

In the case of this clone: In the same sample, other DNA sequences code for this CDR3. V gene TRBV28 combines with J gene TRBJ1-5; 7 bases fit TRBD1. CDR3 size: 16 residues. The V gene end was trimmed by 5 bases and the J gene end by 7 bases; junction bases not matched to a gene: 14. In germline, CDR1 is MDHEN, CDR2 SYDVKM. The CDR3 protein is CASSPGTGAGGQPQHF. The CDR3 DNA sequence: TGTGCCAGCAGTCCCGGGACGGGAGCAGGGGGACAGCCCCAGCATTTT.

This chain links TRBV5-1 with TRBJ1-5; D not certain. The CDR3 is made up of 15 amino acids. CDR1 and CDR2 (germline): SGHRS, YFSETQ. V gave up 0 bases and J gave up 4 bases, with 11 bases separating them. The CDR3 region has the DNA TGCGCCAGCAGCTTGGGGTCAGGCACGAATCAGCCCCAGCATTTT. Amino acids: CASSLGSGTNQPQHF.

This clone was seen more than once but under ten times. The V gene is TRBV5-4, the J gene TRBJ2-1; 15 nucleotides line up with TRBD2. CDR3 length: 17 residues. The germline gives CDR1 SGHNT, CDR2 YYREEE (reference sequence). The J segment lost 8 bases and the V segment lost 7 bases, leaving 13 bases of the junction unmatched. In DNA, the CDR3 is TGTGCCAGCTCCCTTGGGGGACTAGCGGGAGGTTGGGATGAGCAGTTCTTC. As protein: CASSLGGLAGGWDEQFF.

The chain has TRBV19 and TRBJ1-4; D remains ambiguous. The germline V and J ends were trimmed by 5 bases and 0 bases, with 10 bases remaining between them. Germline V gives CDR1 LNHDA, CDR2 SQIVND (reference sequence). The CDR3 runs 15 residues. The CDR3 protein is CASSAAGTTNEKLFF. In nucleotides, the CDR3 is TGTGCCAGTAGTGCCGCCGGGACAACTAATGAAAAACTGTTTTTT. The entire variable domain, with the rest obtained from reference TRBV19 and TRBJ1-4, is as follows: DGGITQSPKYLFRKEGQNVTLSCEQNLNHDAMYWYRQDPGQGLRLIYYSQIVNDFQKGDIAEGYSVSREKKESFPLTVTSAQKNPTAFYLCASSAAGTTNEKLFFGSGTQLSVL.

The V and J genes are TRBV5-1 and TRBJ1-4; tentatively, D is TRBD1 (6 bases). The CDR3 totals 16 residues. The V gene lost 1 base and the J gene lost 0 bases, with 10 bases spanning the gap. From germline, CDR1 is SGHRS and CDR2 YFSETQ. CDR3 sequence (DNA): TGCGCCAGCAGCTTGCAGGGGAGTGCAACTAATGAAAAACTGTTTTTT. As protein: CASSLQGSATNEKLFF.

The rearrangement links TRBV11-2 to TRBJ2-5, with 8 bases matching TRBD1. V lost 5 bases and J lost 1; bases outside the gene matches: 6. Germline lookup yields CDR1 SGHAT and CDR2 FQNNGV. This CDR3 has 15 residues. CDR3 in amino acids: CASSQGARGQETQYF. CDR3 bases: TGTGCCAGCAGCCAGGGGGCTAGGGGCCAAGAGACCCAGTACTTC.

CDR3 region: CASNTGGTAYEQYF. CDR3 nucleotides: TGTGCCAGCAACACAGGGGGTACCGCCTACGAGCAGTACTTC. The chain employs TRBV6-6 and TRBJ2-7, with 8 bases that match TRBD1. Germline V gives CDR1 MNHNY, CDR2 SVGAGI (reference sequence). The CDR3 contains 14 residues. J gave up 2 bases and V 7 bases, and 7 bases lay outside the gene matches.

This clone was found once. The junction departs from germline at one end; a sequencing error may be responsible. The CDR3, as DNA: TGTTCCAGCAGCTCAATTGGACAGGGCGAAAACTACGAGCAGTACTTC. This translates into CSSSSIGQGENYEQYF. The chain uses TRBV7-9 and TRBJ2-7; 8 nucleotides agree with TRBD1. CDR3 length: 16 residues. CDR1 is SEHNR, CDR2 FQNEAQ, per germline (reference sequence).

In DNA form, the CDR3 reads TGTGCCAGCAATCAGGCTAACTATGGCTACACCTTC. This codes for CASNQANYGYTF. The genes are TRBV2 and TRBJ1-2; D remains ambiguous. Germline CDR1 and CDR2: SNHLY and FYNNEI. With 7 bases removed from V and 0 bases from J, the gap between germline ends came to 6 bases. The CDR3 consists of 12 residues.

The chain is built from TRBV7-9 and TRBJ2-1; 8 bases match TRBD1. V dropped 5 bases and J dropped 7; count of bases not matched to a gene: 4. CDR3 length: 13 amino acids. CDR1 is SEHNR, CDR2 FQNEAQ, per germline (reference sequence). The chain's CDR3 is CASSPDRENEQFF. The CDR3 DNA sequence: TGTGCCAGCAGCCCGGACAGGGAAAATGAGCAGTTCTTC.

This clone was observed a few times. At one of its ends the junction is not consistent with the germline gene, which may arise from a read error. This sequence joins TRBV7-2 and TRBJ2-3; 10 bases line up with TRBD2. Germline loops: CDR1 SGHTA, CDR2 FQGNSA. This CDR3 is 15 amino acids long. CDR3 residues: CASSLAGASTDTQYF. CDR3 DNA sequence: TGTGCCAGCAGCCTAGCGGGGGCTAGCACAGATACGCAGTATTTT. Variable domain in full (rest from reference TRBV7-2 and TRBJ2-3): GAGVSQSPSNKVTEKGKDVELRCDPISGHTALYWYRQSLGQGLEFLIYFQGNSAPDKSGLPSDRFSAERTGGSVSTLTIQRTQQEDSAVYLCASSLAGASTDTQYFGPGTRLTVL.

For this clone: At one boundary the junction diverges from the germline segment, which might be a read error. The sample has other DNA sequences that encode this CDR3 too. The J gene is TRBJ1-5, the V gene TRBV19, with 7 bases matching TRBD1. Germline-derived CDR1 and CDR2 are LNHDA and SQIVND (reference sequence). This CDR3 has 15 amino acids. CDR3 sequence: CASSDRAGGNQPQHF. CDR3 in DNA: TGTGCCAGTAGTGACAGGGCTGGAGGCAATCAGCCTCAGCATTTT.

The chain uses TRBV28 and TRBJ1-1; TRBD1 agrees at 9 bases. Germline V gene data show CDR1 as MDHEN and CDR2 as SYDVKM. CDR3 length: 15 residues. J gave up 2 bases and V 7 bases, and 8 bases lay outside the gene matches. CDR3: CASTTGGALNTEAFF. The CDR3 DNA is TGTGCCAGCACAACAGGGGGCGCCTTAAACACTGAAGCTTTCTTT.